This TCR beta chain was sequenced during a study of T cell responses to AZD1222 COVID-19 vaccine. Study details: Second-dose intervals near 4 or 12 weeks were combined.

Remarks on this clone: What it binds is not known.

Findings and caveats of the study: Possibly, clonal diversity was underestimated; donors were largely white British and included more females.

Germline CDR1 KGHSH, CDR2 LQKENI. The CDR3 runs to 17 residues. The ends were cut back, 8 bases at V and 2 bases at J, with 22 bases in the middle. Clones were read by immunoSEQ multiplex PCR, and TCRdb kept only the in-frame ones, dropping some. The sample has 100,000 to 150,000 clones, approximately 85% seen once. The chain has TRBV18 and TRBJ1-5; D might be TRBD1 (6 bases). Here the sequenced sample was peripheral blood, taken on day 0 of AZD1222 vaccination. The TCR was taken from an adult in good health. The CDR3 DNA reads as TGTGCCAGCACTGGGGGGGGCGCAAAGGTAGGCAATCAGCCCCAGCATTTT. Translated, it gives CASTGGGAKVGNQPQHF.